This TCR beta chain appears in the sequencing data of a study of T cell changes during pregnancy in multiple sclerosis. Data came from immunoSEQ multiplex PCR; TCRdb stores just in-frame clones and leaves some out. This sample has approximately 52,000 clones, with about nine tenths found just once. This CDR3 contains 14 residues. The V segment lost 3 bases and the J segment 6 bases; nucleotides outside the gene matches: 5. The V gene's germline CDR1 is MRHNA and CDR2 SNTAGT. The rearrangement joins TRBV6-4 to TRBJ2-5, with 9 positions matching TRBD1. Sequenced material: CD4+ T cells from peripheral blood mononuclear cells, taken in the second trimester of pregnancy. This clonotype was sampled from a female donor with multiple sclerosis, enrolled in a pregnancy study. The CDR3: CASSETGGVKTQYF. The CDR3 bases are TGTGCCAGCAGTGAAACAGGGGGCGTTAAGACCCAGTACTTC.